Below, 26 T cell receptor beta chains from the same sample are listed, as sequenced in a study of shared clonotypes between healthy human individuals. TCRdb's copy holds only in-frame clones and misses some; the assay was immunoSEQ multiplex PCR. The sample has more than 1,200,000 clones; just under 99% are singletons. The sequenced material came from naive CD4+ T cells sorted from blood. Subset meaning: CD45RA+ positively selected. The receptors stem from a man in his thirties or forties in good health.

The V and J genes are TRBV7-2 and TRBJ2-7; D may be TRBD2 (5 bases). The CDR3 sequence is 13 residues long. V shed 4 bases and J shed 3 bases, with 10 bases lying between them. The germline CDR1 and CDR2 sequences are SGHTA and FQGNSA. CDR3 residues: CASSSVGVYEQYF. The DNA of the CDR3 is TGTGCCAGCAGCTCGGTGGGAGTCTACGAGCAGTACTTC.

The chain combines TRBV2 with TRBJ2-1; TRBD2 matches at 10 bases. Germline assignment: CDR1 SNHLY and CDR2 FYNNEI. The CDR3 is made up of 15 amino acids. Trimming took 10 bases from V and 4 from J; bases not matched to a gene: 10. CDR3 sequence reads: CAKGTSAYPYNEQFF. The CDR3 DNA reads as TGTGCCAAGGGGACTAGCGCTTACCCGTACAATGAGCAGTTCTTC.

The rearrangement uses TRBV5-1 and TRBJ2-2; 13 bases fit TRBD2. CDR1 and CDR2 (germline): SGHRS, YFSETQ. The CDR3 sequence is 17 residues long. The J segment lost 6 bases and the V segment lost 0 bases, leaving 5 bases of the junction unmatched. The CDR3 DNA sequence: TGCGCCAGCAGCTTGGGGGGACTAGCGGGACGTGCCGGGGAGCTGTTTTTT. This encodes CASSLGGLAGRAGELFF.

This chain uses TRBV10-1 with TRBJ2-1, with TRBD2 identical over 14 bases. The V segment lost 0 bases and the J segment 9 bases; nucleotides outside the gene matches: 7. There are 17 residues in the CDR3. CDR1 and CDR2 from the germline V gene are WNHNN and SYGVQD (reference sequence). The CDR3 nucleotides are TGCGCCAGCAGTGAGTCGCCGGGACTAGCGGGAGTAGGTGAGCAGTTCTTC. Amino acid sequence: CASSESPGLAGVGEQFF.

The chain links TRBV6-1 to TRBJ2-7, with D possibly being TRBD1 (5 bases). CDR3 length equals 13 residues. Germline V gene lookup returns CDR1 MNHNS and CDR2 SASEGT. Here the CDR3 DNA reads TGTGAGGGGAAGATCCAAGGACCCTACGAGCAGTACTTC. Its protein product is CEGKIQGPYEQYF.

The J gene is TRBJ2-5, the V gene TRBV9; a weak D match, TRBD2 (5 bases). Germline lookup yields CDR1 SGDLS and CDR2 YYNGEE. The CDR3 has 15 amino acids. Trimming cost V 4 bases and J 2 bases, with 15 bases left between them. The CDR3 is CASSPRGEIQETQYF. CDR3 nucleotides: TGTGCCAGCAGCCCCCGTGGGGAGATACAAGAGACCCAGTACTTC.

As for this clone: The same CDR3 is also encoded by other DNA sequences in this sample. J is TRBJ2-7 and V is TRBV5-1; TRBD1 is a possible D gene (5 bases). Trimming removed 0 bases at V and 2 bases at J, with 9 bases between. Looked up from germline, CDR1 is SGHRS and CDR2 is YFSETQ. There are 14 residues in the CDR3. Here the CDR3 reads CASSLGDSTYEQYF. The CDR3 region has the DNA TGCGCCAGCAGCTTGGGAGACAGCACCTACGAGCAGTACTTC.

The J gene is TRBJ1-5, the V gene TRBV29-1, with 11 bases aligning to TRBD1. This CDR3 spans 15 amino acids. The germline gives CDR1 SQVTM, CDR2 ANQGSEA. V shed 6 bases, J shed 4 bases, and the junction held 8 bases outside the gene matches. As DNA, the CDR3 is TGCAGCGTGTCAATGGGGACAGGGGGAAATCAGCCCCAGCATTTT. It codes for CSVSMGTGGNQPQHF.

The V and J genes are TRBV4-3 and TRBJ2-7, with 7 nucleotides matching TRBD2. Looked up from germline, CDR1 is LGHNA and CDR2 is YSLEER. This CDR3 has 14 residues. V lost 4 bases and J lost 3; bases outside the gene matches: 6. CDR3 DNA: TGCGCCAGCAGCCCTAGCGGTAAAGGCTACGAGCAGTACTTC. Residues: CASSPSGKGYEQYF.

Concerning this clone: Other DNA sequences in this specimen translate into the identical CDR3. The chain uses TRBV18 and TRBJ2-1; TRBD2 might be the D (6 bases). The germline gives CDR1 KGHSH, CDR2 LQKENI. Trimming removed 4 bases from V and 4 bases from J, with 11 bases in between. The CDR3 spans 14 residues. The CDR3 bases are TGTGCCAGCTCACTATCCGGGACTTACAATGAGCAGTTCTTC. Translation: CASSLSGTYNEQFF.

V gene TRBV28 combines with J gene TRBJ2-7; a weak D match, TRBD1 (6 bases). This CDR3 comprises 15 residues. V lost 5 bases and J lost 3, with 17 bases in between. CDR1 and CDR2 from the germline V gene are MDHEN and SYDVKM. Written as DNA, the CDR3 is TGTGCCAGCAGTGACCCCAGGGGAGAGGGCTACGAGCAGTACTTC. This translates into CASSDPRGEGYEQYF.

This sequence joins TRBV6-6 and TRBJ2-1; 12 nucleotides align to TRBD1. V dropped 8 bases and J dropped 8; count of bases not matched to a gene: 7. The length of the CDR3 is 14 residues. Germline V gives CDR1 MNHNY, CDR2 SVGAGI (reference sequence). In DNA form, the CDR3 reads TGTGCCAGCCTCCCGGGACAGGGGGCCTATGAGCAGTTCTTC. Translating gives CASLPGQGAYEQFF.

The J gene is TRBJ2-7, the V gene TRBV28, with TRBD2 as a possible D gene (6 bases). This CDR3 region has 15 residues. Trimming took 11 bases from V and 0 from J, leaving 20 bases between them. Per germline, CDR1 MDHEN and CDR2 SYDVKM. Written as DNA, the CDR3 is TGTGCCTCTGGGCCCGGGACTCAGAGCTCCTACGAGCAGTACTTC. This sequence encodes CASGPGTQSSYEQYF. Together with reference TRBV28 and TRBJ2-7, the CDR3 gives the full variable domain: DVKVTQSSRYLVKRTGEKVFLECVQDMDHENMFWYRQDPGLGLRLIYFSYDVKMKEKGDIPEGYSVSREKKERFSLILESASTNQTSMYLCASGPGTQSSYEQYFGPGTRLTVT.

The CDR3: CASKDQWREGEQYF. CDR3 nucleotide sequence: TGCGCCAGCAAGGACCAATGGCGGGAAGGCGAGCAGTACTTC. The rearrangement joins TRBV5-1 to TRBJ2-7; possible D gene TRBD2, 6 bases. The CDR3 consists of 14 residues. The ends were cut back, 6 bases at V and 6 bases at J, with 19 bases in the middle. Per the germline V gene, CDR1 is SGHRS and CDR2 is YFSETQ.

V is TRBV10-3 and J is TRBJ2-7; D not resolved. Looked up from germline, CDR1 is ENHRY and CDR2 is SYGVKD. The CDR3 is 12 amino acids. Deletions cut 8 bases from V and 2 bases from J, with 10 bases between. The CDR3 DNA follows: TGTGCCATCTCTCCAGACGCCTACGAGCAGTACTTC. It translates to CAISPDAYEQYF.

CDR3 region: CASSFGTGGNIQYF. The CDR3 nucleotides are TGTGCCAGCAGCTTCGGGACAGGGGGCAACATTCAGTACTTC. The chain combines TRBV11-2 with TRBJ2-4; the match to TRBD1 covers 12 bases. The germline gives CDR1 SGHAT, CDR2 FQNNGV. V trimming: 3 bases; J trimming: 7 bases; junction bases outside the gene matches: 1. This CDR3 has 14 residues.

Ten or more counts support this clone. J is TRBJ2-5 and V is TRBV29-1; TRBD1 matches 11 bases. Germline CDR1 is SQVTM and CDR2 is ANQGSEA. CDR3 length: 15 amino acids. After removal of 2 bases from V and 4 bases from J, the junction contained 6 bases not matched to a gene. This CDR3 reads CSVEMDRGRTETQYF. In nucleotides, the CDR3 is TGCAGCGTTGAAATGGACAGGGGGCGCACAGAGACCCAGTACTTC. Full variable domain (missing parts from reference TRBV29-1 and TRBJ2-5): SAVISQKPSRDICQRGTSLTIQCQVDSQVTMMFWYRQQPGQSLTLIATANQGSEATYESGFVIDKFPISRPNLTFSTLTVSNMSPEDSSIYLCSVEMDRGRTETQYFGPGTRLLVL.

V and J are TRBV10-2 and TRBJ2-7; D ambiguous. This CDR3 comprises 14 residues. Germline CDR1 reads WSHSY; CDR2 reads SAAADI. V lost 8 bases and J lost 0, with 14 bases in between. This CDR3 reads CASQASISSYEQYF. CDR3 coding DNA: TGCGCCAGCCAGGCGTCGATAAGCTCCTACGAGCAGTACTTC.

The CDR3 sequence: CASSSRRTYQETQYF. In DNA form, the CDR3 reads TGTGCCAGCAGCTCAAGAAGGACGTACCAAGAGACCCAGTACTTC. The chain is built from TRBV7-9 and TRBJ2-5; D gene uncertain. V was pared by 4 bases and J by 0 bases, with 12 bases between. This CDR3 comprises 15 residues. From germline, CDR1 is SEHNR and CDR2 FQNEAQ (reference sequence).

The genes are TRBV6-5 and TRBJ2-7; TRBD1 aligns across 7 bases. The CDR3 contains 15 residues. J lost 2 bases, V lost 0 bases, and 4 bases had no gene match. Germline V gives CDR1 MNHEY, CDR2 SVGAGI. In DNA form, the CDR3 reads TGTGCCAGCAGTTACTCAAGACAGGGTACCTACGAGCAGTACTTC. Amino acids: CASSYSRQGTYEQYF.

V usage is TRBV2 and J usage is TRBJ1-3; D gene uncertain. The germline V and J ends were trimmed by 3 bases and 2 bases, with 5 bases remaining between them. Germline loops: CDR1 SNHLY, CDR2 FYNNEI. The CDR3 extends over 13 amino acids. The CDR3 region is CASSDVAGNTIYF. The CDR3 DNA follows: TGTGCCAGCAGTGATGTAGCTGGAAACACCATATATTTT.

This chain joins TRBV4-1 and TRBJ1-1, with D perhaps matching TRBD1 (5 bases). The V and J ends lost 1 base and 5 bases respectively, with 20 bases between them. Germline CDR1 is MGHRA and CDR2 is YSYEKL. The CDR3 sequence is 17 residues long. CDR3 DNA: TGCGCCAGCAGCCAAGCAAGGGTGGGGGGAGGTAGGACTGAAGCTTTCTTT. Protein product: CASSQARVGGGRTEAFF.

In DNA, the CDR3 is TGTGCCAGCAGCCACAGAGCGGGAGTGGACAATGAGCAGTTCTTC. Its protein product is CASSHRAGVDNEQFF. The gene calls are TRBV4-2 and TRBJ2-1; TRBD2 matches 8 bases. V was pared by 3 bases and J by 5 bases, with 6 bases of the junction left unmatched. The CDR3 length is 15 residues. Germline V lookup: CDR1 LGHNA, CDR2 YNFKEQ.

CDR3 region: CASSNPRFTDTQYF. The CDR3 region has the DNA TGTGCCAGCAGCAATCCTAGATTTACAGATACGCAGTATTTT. The chain carries TRBV5-4 and TRBJ2-3; D is uncertain. Germline lookup yields CDR1 SGHNT and CDR2 YYREEE (reference sequence). This CDR3 is built from 14 residues. Trimming shortened V by 4 bases and J by 3 bases, and 12 bases separated the two germline ends. The full variable domain, completed using reference TRBV5-4 and TRBJ2-3, is ETGVTQSPTHLIKTRGQQVTLRCSSQSGHNTVSWYQQALGQGPQFIFQYYREEENGRGNFPPRFSGLQFPNYSSELNVNALELDDSALYLCASSNPRFTDTQYFGPGTRLTVL.

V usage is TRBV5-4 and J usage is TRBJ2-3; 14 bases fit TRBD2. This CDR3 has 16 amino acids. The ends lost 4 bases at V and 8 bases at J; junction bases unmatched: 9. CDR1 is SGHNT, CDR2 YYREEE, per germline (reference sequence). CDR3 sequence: CASSRRLAGGPSTQYF. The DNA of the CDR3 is TGTGCCAGCAGCCGAAGACTAGCGGGAGGGCCAAGTACGCAGTATTTT. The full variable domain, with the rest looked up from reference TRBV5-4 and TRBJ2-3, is ETGVTQSPTHLIKTRGQQVTLRCSSQSGHNTVSWYQQALGQGPQFIFQYYREEENGRGNFPPRFSGLQFPNYSSELNVNALELDDSALYLCASSRRLAGGPSTQYFGPGTRLTVL.

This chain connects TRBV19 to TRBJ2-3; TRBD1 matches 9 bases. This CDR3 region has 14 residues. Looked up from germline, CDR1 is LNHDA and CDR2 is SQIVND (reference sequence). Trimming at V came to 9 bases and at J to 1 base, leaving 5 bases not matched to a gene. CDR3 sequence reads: CASSRTGGTDTQYF. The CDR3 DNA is TGTGCCAGCAGCCGGACAGGGGGCACAGATACGCAGTATTTT.